These 12 T cell receptor beta chains were sequenced from one sample in a study of T cell responses to AZD1222 COVID-19 vaccine listed by TCRdb under 2021. The sample's time point label, decoded: about 28 days (+/-7) after the second vaccine dose. Library construction relied on the immunoSEQ multiplex PCR assay. Drawn from immuneACCESS, this table holds only the in-frame rearrangements with V and J called that TCRdb kept. Clones are partly lost; checked studies trace under half to an unresolved V gene and leave the rest unexplained. For this sample there are about 88,000 clones; roughly 91% appear just once. The ten largest make up approximately 5.2% of the sample. Sample: peripheral blood, taken 28 days after the second AZD1222 dose. These receptors were obtained from an adult who received the AZD1222 COVID-19 vaccine.

The chain recombines TRBV19 with TRBJ1-5; TRBD1 is a possible D gene (6 bases). The CDR3 contains 17 residues. Germline lookup yields CDR1 LNHDA and CDR2 SQIVND (reference sequence). V lost 0 bases and J 3 bases, leaving 15 bases between the germline ends. The CDR3 DNA reads as TGTGCCAGTAGTATAGATCACCGGGGACACTTCAATCAGCCCCAGCATTTT. Translation gives CASSIDHRGHFNQPQHF.

The V and J genes are TRBV5-1 and TRBJ1-6, with 8 bases lining up with TRBD1. The V segment lost 0 bases and the J segment 6 bases; nucleotides outside the gene matches: 2. The germline CDR1 and CDR2 sequences are SGHRS and YFSETQ. The length of the CDR3 is 15 residues. This chain's CDR3 is CASSLDGQGNSPLHF. The CDR3 region has the DNA TGCGCCAGCAGCTTGGACGGACAGGGTAATTCACCCCTCCACTTT.

The chain recombines TRBV6-5 with TRBJ2-7, with D uncertain. The germline V and J ends were trimmed by 6 bases and 3 bases, with 12 bases remaining between them. Germline V gene sequence: CDR1 MNHEY, CDR2 SVGAGI. CDR3 size: 13 residues. CDR3 protein: CASRMNLNYEQYF. CDR3 coding DNA: TGTGCCAGCAGGATGAACCTAAACTACGAGCAGTACTTC.

The V and J genes are TRBV18 and TRBJ2-7; TRBD1 aligns across 8 bases. V dropped 3 bases and J dropped 1; count of bases not matched to a gene: 8. Germline loops: CDR1 KGHSH, CDR2 LQKENI. The length of the CDR3 is 16 residues. CDR3 residues: CASSPLGGTGSYEQYF. The CDR3 nucleotides read TGTGCCAGCTCACCCCTAGGAGGGACAGGATCCTACGAGCAGTACTTC.

This rearrangement joins TRBV6-2 or TRBV6-3 to TRBJ1-5; possibly TRBD1 for D (5 bases). The CDR3 contains 15 residues. Germline CDR1 MNHEY, CDR2 SVGEGT. The ends were cut back, 6 bases at V and 4 bases at J, with 16 bases in the middle. This CDR3 reads CASSNTAWGNQPQHF. In DNA, the CDR3 is TGTGCCAGCAGCAATACGGCTTGGGGGAATCAGCCCCAGCATTTT.

This sequence joins TRBV19 and TRBJ2-1; a possible D gene is TRBD2 (7 bases). Germline V gene sequence: CDR1 LNHDA, CDR2 SQIVND (reference sequence). CDR3 size: 13 residues. Trimming pared 10 bases from V and 8 bases from J, leaving 18 bases between. CDR3: CATWGGREDEQFF. In nucleotides, the CDR3 is TGTGCCACATGGGGGGGCCGCGAGGATGAGCAGTTCTTC.

The V call is TRBV25-1, the J call TRBJ2-1; 12 bases line up with TRBD2. The J segment lost 8 bases and the V segment lost 1 base, leaving 9 bases of the junction unmatched. Germline V lookup: CDR1 MGHDK, CDR2 SYGVNS. The CDR3 spans 17 residues. The CDR3: CASSEWETSGGSHEQFF. The CDR3 region has the DNA TGTGCCAGCAGTGAATGGGAGACTAGCGGGGGTTCCCATGAGCAGTTCTTC.

The gene calls are TRBV2 and TRBJ2-5; tentatively, D is TRBD1 or TRBD2 (5 bases each). The CDR3 has 17 residues. The germline gives CDR1 SNHLY, CDR2 FYNNEI. Trimming took 8 bases from V and 0 from J, leaving 22 bases between them. The DNA for the CDR3 is TGTGCCAGCTCCCCTCACCCGGGACGGCGACACCAAGAGACCCAGTACTTC. Residues: CASSPHPGRRHQETQYF.

This sequence joins TRBV3-1 (or the pseudogene TRBV3-2) and TRBJ1-3; the match to TRBD1 covers 9 bases. CDR3 length: 16 amino acids. The V gene's germline CDR1 is LGHDT and CDR2 YNNKEL (reference sequence). Trimming took 0 bases from V and 3 from J; bases not matched to a gene: 3. Here the CDR3 DNA reads TGTGCCAGCAGCCAAGATGGGGACAGGGTTGGAAACACCATATATTTT. Protein product: CASSQDGDRVGNTIYF.

The rearrangement joins TRBV6-5 to TRBJ1-3; TRBD1 agrees at 8 bases. Germline CDR1 and CDR2: MNHEY and SVGAGI. The CDR3 extends over 14 amino acids. Losses at the gene ends were 8 bases for V and 0 bases for J; bases not matched to a gene: 3. The CDR3 region is CASRGQGSGNTIYF. The CDR3 DNA reads as TGTGCCAGCCGAGGACAGGGCTCTGGAAACACCATATATTTT.

This chain links TRBV23-1 with TRBJ2-3; D gene unclear. TRBV23-1 qualifies as an ORF whose function is uncertain. V lost 11 bases and J lost 6, with 6 bases in between. The CDR3 runs 9 residues. This CDR3 reads CALGDTQYF. The DNA for the CDR3 is TGCGCCCTTGGGGATACGCAGTATTTT.

The V and J genes are TRBV21-1 and TRBJ2-7; the table's TRBD2 call for D was not verified on the DNA. TRBV21-1 is shown as a pseudogene. The CDR3 spans 12 residues. Here the CDR3 DNA reads TGTGCCAGACCACGGGACTGGTGGGAGCAGTACTTC. This translates into CARPRDWWEQYF.